This T cell receptor beta chain was retrieved from a study of sequential checkpoint blockade in melanoma. Germline V gene lookup returns CDR1 MNHEY and CDR2 SMNVEV (reference sequence). The junction had 5 bases not matched to a gene; V was cut back by 6 bases and J by 5 bases. The CDR3 is 13 residues long. Repertoires were generated with immunoSEQ multiplex PCR, while TCRdb's copy carries only in-frame clones and drops some. The data hold about 12,000 clones, with 60% to 80% observed a single time. Specified treatment: randomized to nivolumab then ipilimumab (arm A) or the reverse (arm B). The sequence derives from a human donor with melanoma. The sequences come from CD8+ T cells sorted from blood (inferred from file names), collected from a patient given nivolumab and ipilimumab in sequence. The chain has TRBV27 and TRBJ2-7; 9 nucleotides align to TRBD1. The CDR3, as DNA: TGTGCCAGCAGCTATGGGACAGGGCACGAGCAGTACTTC. Translation: CASSYGTGHEQYF.